The 20 T cell receptor beta chains in this list originate from one sample, sequenced in a study of blood T cells in healthy people across ages. Then a second PCR, running about 6 to 12 cycles, was carried out with a sample-barcoded 5' primer and a J-beta primer mix. TCRdb fed the 5' RACE reads into MiXCR, producing one record per CDR3 protein. The repertoire consists of roughly 1 million distinct CDR3 sequences, with approximately 26% occurring once and the leading ten covering 0.65% to 0.95%. The sample was also linked to a second study, of T cells of mothers and their children.

The sequenced sample was blood. These receptors originate from a girl aged 2-9 years in good health.

The CDR3 spells CASSQGQGPPQETQYF. In nucleotides, the CDR3 is TGTGCCAGCAGCCAAGGCCAAGGACCGCCCCAAGAGACCCAGTACTTC. This chain uses TRBV3-1 with TRBJ2-5, with D uncertain. V was trimmed by 1 base and J by 1 base, leaving 13 bases between them. The CDR3 has 16 amino acids. Per germline, CDR1 LGHDT and CDR2 YNNKEL (reference sequence).

The chain employs TRBV20-1 and TRBJ1-3, with a possible D match to TRBD1 (6 bases). The germline gives CDR1 DFQATT, CDR2 SNEGSKA (reference sequence). V lost 7 bases and J 2 bases, leaving 15 bases between the germline ends. The CDR3 has 14 amino acids. As DNA, the CDR3 is TGCAGTGGACGACCAAGGACAGCTGGAAACACCATATATTTT. Protein sequence: CSGRPRTAGNTIYF.

This clonotype has more than one count but fewer than ten. The rearrangement joins TRBV20-1 to TRBJ2-1; 12 positions agree with TRBD2. Unmatched junction bases numbered 9, after V lost 0 bases and J lost 6 bases. The germline V gene encodes CDR1 DFQATT and CDR2 SNEGSKA (reference sequence). The CDR3 loop spans 17 amino acids. The CDR3 DNA sequence: TGCAGTGCTAGAGATCCCGCTAGCGGGGGGGCCCCCAATGAGCAGTTCTTC. It yields the protein CSARDPASGGAPNEQFF.

The genes are TRBV12-3 or TRBV12-4 and TRBJ2-7; D perhaps matches TRBD2 (6 bases). Trimming took 3 bases from V and 7 from J, leaving 10 bases between them. The CDR3 loop spans 12 amino acids. CDR3 nucleotides: TGTGCCAGCAGTTTTGGGAGGTGGGAGCAGTACTTC. It translates to CASSFGRWEQYF.

This chain joins TRBV15 and TRBJ1-6, with TRBD1 as a possible D gene (5 bases). Germline CDR1 reads LNHNV; CDR2 reads YYDKDF (reference sequence). This CDR3 spans 14 amino acids. The germline V and J ends were trimmed by 0 bases and 9 bases, with 9 bases remaining between them. In nucleotides, the CDR3 is TGTGCCACCAGCAGAGATCGTGGGGGTTCACCCCTCCACTTT. Translation: CATSRDRGGSPLHF.

The DNA of the CDR3 is TGTGCCAGCAGCGTGGGACGGGGGCCAACCTACGAGCAGTACTTC. Translating gives CASSVGRGPTYEQYF. The chain couples TRBV7-6 to TRBJ2-7; D tentatively reads TRBD1 or TRBD2 (6 bases each). V was clipped by 5 bases and J by 2 bases, with 16 bases between them. The V gene's germline CDR1 is SGHVS and CDR2 FNYEAQ. The CDR3 contains 15 residues.

This rearrangement joins TRBV20-1 to TRBJ2-7; D gene unclear. The germline V gene encodes CDR1 DFQATT and CDR2 SNEGSKA (reference sequence). This CDR3 spans 13 amino acids. The V and J ends lost 0 bases and 2 bases respectively, with 8 bases between them. The CDR3 nucleotides read TGCAGTGCTAGAGATCACAGTCCCTACGAGCAGTACTTC. Its protein product is CSARDHSPYEQYF.

This rearrangement joins TRBV4-3 to TRBJ2-3, with D hard to call. The CDR3 has 14 amino acids. Germline assignment: CDR1 LGHNA and CDR2 YSLEER. The ends were cut back, 3 bases at V and 2 bases at J, with 9 bases in the middle. Written as DNA, the CDR3 is TGCGCCAGCAGCCAGGCCGACACCACAGATACGCAGTATTTT. Its translation: CASSQADTTDTQYF.

J is TRBJ2-1 and V is TRBV20-1; 9 nucleotides align to TRBD2. Per germline, CDR1 DFQATT and CDR2 SNEGSKA (reference sequence). V lost 4 bases and J lost 4; bases outside the gene matches: 8. The CDR3 consists of 15 residues. CDR3 nucleotides: TGCAGTGCTATACTAGCGGGCGGTTCTTACAATGAGCAGTTCTTC. As protein: CSAILAGGSYNEQFF.

This clonotype was seen a few times. Germline and junction disagree at one end, which may indicate a read error. The rearrangement uses TRBV5-1 and TRBJ1-6; 7 positions agree with TRBD1. The CDR3 has 16 amino acids. Per germline, CDR1 SGHRS and CDR2 YFSETQ. CDR3 in amino acids: CTSSLVPGTARGPLHF. DNA for the CDR3: TGCACCAGCAGCTTGGTCCCAGGGACAGCGCGGGGCCCCCTCCACTTT.

A few counts support this clonotype. The chain recombines TRBV12-3 or TRBV12-4 with TRBJ2-5, with TRBD2 as a possible D gene (6 bases). The J call is doubtful: the DNA matches TRBJ2-7 better. The CDR3 spans 12 residues. The DNA for the CDR3 is TGTGCCAGCAGTTTAGAGCGGGACGAGCAGTACTTC. The encoded protein is CASSLERDEQYF.

The chain is built from TRBV2 and TRBJ2-3; D is undetermined. The CDR3 loop spans 13 amino acids. V lost 4 bases and J 6 bases, leaving 11 bases between the germline ends. Looked up from germline, CDR1 is SNHLY and CDR2 is FYNNEI. CDR3 amino acids: CASSATKTDTQYF. The CDR3 coding sequence is TGTGCCAGCAGTGCGACCAAGACGGATACGCAGTATTTT. Complete variable domain (other parts from reference TRBV2 and TRBJ2-3): EPEVTQTPSHQVTQMGQEVILRCVPISNHLYFYWYRQILGQKVEFLVSFYNNEISEKSEIFDDQFSVERPDGSNFTLKIRSTKLEDSAMYFCASSATKTDTQYFGPGTRLTVL.

The chain employs TRBV4-1 and TRBJ1-4; D remains unclear. V dropped 8 bases and J dropped 5 bases, with 12 bases sitting between them. CDR1 MGHRA and CDR2 YSYEKL come from the germline V gene. This CDR3 spans 13 amino acids. The CDR3 coding sequence is TGCGCCAGCGTTGGTAATGACAATGAAAAACTGTTTTTT. Translating it yields CASVGNDNEKLFF.

This clonotype was seen only a few times. The junction departs from germline at one end; a sequencing error may be responsible. The chain carries TRBV27 and TRBJ2-6; TRBD1 agrees at 7 bases. The CDR3 consists of 17 residues. The germline V gene encodes CDR1 MNHEY and CDR2 SMNVEV (reference sequence). The CDR3 loop reads CASRQHQDRNGANVLAF. The CDR3, as DNA: TGTGCCAGCAGACAACACCAGGACAGGAACGGGGCCAACGTCCTGGCTTTC. Supplemented by reference TRBV27 and TRBJ2-6, the full variable domain reads EAQVTQNPRYLITVTGKKLTVTCSQNMNHEYMSWYRQDPGLGLRQIYYSMNVEVTDKGDVPEGYKVSRKEKRNFPLILESPSPNQTSLYFCASRQHQDRNGANVLAFGAGSRLTVL.

This clonotype was counted a few times. The chain joins TRBV28 to TRBJ1-2, with TRBD1 identical over 7 bases. V shed 8 bases and J 8 bases; nucleotides not matched to a gene: 11. The CDR3 covers 13 residues. The germline V gene encodes CDR1 MDHEN and CDR2 SYDVKM. The CDR3 DNA is TGTGCCAGCCATTCTACAGGGGACGGGGGCTACACCTTC. Amino acids: CASHSTGDGGYTF.

The V call is TRBV6-2 or TRBV6-3, the J call TRBJ2-1; D gene uncertain. The CDR3 has 15 amino acids. V lost 3 bases to trimming and J lost 0 bases, with 9 bases between them. Germline V gene lookup returns CDR1 MNHEY and CDR2 SVGEGT. As DNA, the CDR3 is TGTGCCAGCAGTTATGGATTCCGCTCCTACAATGAGCAGTTCTTC. Protein: CASSYGFRSYNEQFF.

The V gene is TRBV7-9, the J gene TRBJ1-4, with no clear D. CDR1 is SEHNR and CDR2 is FQNEAQ in the germline V gene (reference sequence). CDR3 size: 11 residues. V was cut by 7 bases and J by 6 bases, with 6 bases left in between. CDR3 nucleotides: TGTGCCAGCACGAGGGATGAAAAACTGTTTTTT. It codes for CASTRDEKLFF.

This clonotype was counted between two and nine times. CDR3 region: CASSLSRDPEEQYF. The CDR3 DNA is TGTGCCAGCAGCTTATCTAGGGATCCGGAGGAGCAGTACTTC. The chain uses TRBV7-9 and TRBJ2-7; D is uncertain. The CDR3 length is 14 residues. The V gene's germline CDR1 is SEHNR and CDR2 FQNEAQ (reference sequence). Trimming took 2 bases from V and 7 from J, leaving 15 bases between them. Together with reference TRBV7-9 and TRBJ2-7, the CDR3 gives the full variable domain: DTGVSQNPRHKITKRGQNVTFRCDPISEHNRLYWYRQTLGQGPEFLTYFQNEAQLEKSRLLSDRFSAERPKGSFSTLEIQRTEQGDSAMYLCASSLSRDPEEQYFGPGTRLTVT.

This chain connects TRBV27 to TRBJ2-6, with TRBD1 identical over 10 bases. Germline loops: CDR1 MNHEY, CDR2 SMNVEV (reference sequence). V dropped 1 base and J dropped 0; count of bases not matched to a gene: 3. The CDR3 totals 18 residues. The CDR3: CASSLWGTGVSGANVLTF. CDR3 DNA: TGTGCCAGCAGTTTATGGGGGACAGGGGTCTCTGGGGCCAACGTCCTGACTTTC.

This clonotype was observed at least ten times. The chain carries TRBV7-9 and TRBJ1-2; D call uncertain. The CDR3 runs 12 residues. The germline V gene has CDR1 SEHNR and CDR2 FQNEAQ (reference sequence). Trimming pared 3 bases from V and 7 bases from J, leaving 9 bases between. CDR3 DNA sequence: TGTGCCAGCAGCTTGGCTCTGAGTGGCTACACCTTC. This encodes CASSLALSGYTF.